This T cell receptor beta chain was identified during a study of CD8+CD57+ T cells in acquired aplastic anemia. For the study at large: Sorted CD4+ and CD8+ cells gave an average of approximately 3 ug of DNA.

Profiles of TCR beta VDJ and CDR3 were generated from a genomic DNA template. Each CDR3 protein gets one entry after TCRdb re-called the reads with MiXCR. The sample records a few hundred thousand distinct CDR3 sequences, around 82% being singletons. The sample holds many counts of this clonotype. Since the CDR3 does not end with the conserved phenylalanine or tryptophan, this likely comes from a read error. The limits of the CDR3 on the DNA are not certain, so only TCRdb's listed CDR3 is given. In germline, CDR1 is SGDLS, CDR2 YYNGEE. The CDR3 region is 13 residues in length, termini included. Patients picked for sequencing had shown CD8+CD57+ cell expansion detected by flow cytometry. All participating patients were living with severe acquired aplastic anemia.

Sequencing was performed on sorted CD4+, CD8+, or CD8+CD57+ T cells (not recorded which) from PBMCs. This TCR was recovered from a human donor with aplastic anemia. The chain recombines TRBV9 with TRBJ2-3; the table's TRBD1 call for D was not verified on the DNA. CDR3 amino acids: CASSEGGQSTDTL.